The clone carrying this T cell receptor (beta chain) was detected only a few times. The data derive from a study of blood T cell repertoires in COVID-19. CDR3 length: 15 amino acids. Trimming took off 1 base at V and 6 bases at J, with 13 bases between the two ends. Germline V lookup: CDR1 LNHDA, CDR2 SQIVND (reference sequence). Clones were read by immunoSEQ multiplex PCR, and TCRdb kept only the in-frame ones, dropping some. This table holds around 130,000 clones, about four fifths found once. This chain uses TRBV19 with TRBJ1-5, with D uncertain. The sequenced sample was peripheral blood. The clonotype originates from a human donor in a cohort sampled during active COVID-19. In DNA form, the CDR3 reads TGTGCCAGTAGTATAGGGAGGGAGCGGCCTCAGCCCCAGCATTTT. Its translation is CASSIGRERPQPQHF.